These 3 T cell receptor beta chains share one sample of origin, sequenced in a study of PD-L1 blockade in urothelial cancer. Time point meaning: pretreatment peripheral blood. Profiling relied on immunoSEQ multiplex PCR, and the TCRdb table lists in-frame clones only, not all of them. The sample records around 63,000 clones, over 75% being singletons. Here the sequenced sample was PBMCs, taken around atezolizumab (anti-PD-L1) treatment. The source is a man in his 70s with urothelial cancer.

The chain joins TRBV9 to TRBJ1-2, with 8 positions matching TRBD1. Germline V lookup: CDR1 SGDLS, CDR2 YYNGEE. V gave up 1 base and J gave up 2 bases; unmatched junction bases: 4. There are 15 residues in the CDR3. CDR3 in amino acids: CASSVSQGENYGYTF. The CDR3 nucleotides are TGTGCCAGCAGCGTATCACAGGGGGAGAACTATGGCTACACCTTC. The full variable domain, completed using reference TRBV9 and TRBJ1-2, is DSGVTQTPKHLITATGQRVTLRCSPRSGDLSVYWYQQSLDQGLQFLIQYYNGEERAKGNILERFSAQQFPDLHSELNLSSLELGDSALYFCASSVSQGENYGYTFGSGTRLTVV.

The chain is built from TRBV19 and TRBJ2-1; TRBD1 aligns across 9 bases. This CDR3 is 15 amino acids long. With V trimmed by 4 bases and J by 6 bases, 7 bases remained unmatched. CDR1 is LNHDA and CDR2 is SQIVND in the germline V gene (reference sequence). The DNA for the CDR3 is TGTGCCAGTAGTACACCGGGACAGGGACGCAATGAGCAGTTCTTC. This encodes CASSTPGQGRNEQFF.

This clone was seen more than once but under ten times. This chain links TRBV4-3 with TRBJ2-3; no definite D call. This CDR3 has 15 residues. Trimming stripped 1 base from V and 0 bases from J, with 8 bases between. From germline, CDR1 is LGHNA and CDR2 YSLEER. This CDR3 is CASSQVILSTDTQYF. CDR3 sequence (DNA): TGCGCCAGCAGCCAAGTAATACTGAGCACAGATACGCAGTATTTT.